This TCR beta chain was identified during a study of CD8+ T cells in alopecia areata. The study sorted pooled cutaneous lymph node cells by CD4, CD8alpha, NKG2D, NKG2ACE and other markers. Following RNA extraction, reverse transcription yielded cDNA that acted as the sequencing template. Sequenced by immunoSEQ multiplex PCR; TCRdb stores in-frame clones only, minus some. Recorded here are about 270,000 clones, none singletons. This CDR3 contains 12 residues. Trimming took off 6 bases at V and 4 bases at J, with 9 bases between the two ends. CDR1 is NNHDY and CDR2 is SYVADS in the germline V gene. This clone was picked up a small number of times. Here the gene names and germline are mouse. The read ends 4 residues early relative to the CDR3; the germline J gene fills the gap.

The chain joins TRBV13-3 to TRBJ2-3; no definite D call. The TCR originated in a C3H/HeJ mouse with alopecia areata. The MHC haplotype of this mouse line is H2-k. Source material: CD4+ T cells sorted from a lymph node. Partial CDR3 DNA: TGTGCCAGCAAGGAGGGTCCAGAA. It specifies CASKEGPE. In full, the CDR3 is CASKEGPETLYF.